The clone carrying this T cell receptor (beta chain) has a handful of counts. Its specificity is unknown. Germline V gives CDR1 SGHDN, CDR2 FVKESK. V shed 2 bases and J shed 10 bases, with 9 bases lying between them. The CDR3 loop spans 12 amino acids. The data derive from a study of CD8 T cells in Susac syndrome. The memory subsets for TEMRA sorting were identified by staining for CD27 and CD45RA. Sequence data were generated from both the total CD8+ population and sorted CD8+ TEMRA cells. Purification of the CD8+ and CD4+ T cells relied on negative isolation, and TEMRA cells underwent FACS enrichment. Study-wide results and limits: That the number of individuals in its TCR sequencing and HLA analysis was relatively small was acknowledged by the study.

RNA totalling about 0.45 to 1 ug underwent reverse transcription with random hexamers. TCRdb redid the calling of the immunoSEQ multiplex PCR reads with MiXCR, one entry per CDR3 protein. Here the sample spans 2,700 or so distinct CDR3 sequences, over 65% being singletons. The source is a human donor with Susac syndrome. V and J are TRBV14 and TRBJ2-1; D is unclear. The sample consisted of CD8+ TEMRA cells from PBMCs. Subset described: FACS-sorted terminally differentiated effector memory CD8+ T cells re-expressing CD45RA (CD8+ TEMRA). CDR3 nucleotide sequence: TGTGCCAGCAGCCAATTGGTCGGGGAGCAGTTCTTC. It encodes CASSQLVGEQFF.